The 9 T cell receptor beta chains given below trace back to one sample, sequenced in a study of T cell changes during pregnancy in multiple sclerosis. Clones were sequenced by immunoSEQ multiplex PCR, and TCRdb holds only the in-frame ones, with some missing. The sample lists some 130,000 clones, roughly 96% occurring once. The sequencing here drew on peripheral blood, taken after pregnancy. These receptors were collected from a female donor with multiple sclerosis, enrolled in a pregnancy study.

This chain links TRBV7-6 with TRBJ2-7, with D possibly matching TRBD1 (6 bases). The V end was cut by 5 bases, the J end by 2 bases, with 10 bases between. The CDR3 length is 13 residues. In germline, CDR1 is SGHVS, CDR2 FNYEAQ. CDR3 bases: TGTGCCAGCAGCAAGGGACAAACCTACGAGCAGTACTTC. Amino acid sequence: CASSKGQTYEQYF.

The chain uses TRBV6-6 and TRBJ2-2; D possibly corresponds to TRBD1 (5 bases). This CDR3 has 13 residues. Per the germline V gene, CDR1 is MNHNY and CDR2 is SVGAGI (reference sequence). The V end lost 2 bases, the J end lost 7 bases, and 8 bases lay between the germline ends. In DNA form, the CDR3 reads TGTGCCAGCAGTTACGGGGCTAGCGGGGAGCTGTTTTTT. Amino acids: CASSYGASGELFF.

The chain uses TRBV19 and TRBJ2-5, with TRBD1 identical over 9 bases. After removal of 4 bases from V and 6 bases from J, the junction contained 3 bases not matched to a gene. This CDR3 has 13 residues. Germline V gene data show CDR1 as LNHDA and CDR2 as SQIVND (reference sequence). The CDR3 loop is CASSRDREKTQYF. The CDR3 DNA is TGTGCCAGTAGTAGGGACAGGGAAAAGACCCAGTACTTC.

The V gene is TRBV9, the J gene TRBJ1-1; D perhaps matches TRBD1 (5 bases). The CDR3 has 14 residues. V shed 0 bases and J shed 6 bases, with 12 bases lying between them. Germline CDR1 reads SGDLS; CDR2 reads YYNGEE. The CDR3 nucleotides are TGTGCCAGCAGCGTAGAGGGGCCCCCCGCTGAAGCTTTCTTT. Protein sequence: CASSVEGPPAEAFF.

The CDR3 sequence is CARPLTPGSGNQPQHF. The CDR3 nucleotides read TGTGCCAGGCCCCTCACCCCGGGGTCGGGAAATCAGCCCCAGCATTTT. The chain joins TRBV27 to TRBJ1-5; D is uncertain. Between the trimmed V and J ends, which lost 9 bases and 4 bases, there was a span of 22 bases. The CDR3 totals 16 residues. CDR1 MNHEY and CDR2 SMNVEV come from the germline V gene (reference sequence).

V usage is TRBV7-6 and J usage is TRBJ2-7; 7 bases fit TRBD2. This CDR3 has 15 residues. V shed 5 bases and J 2 bases; nucleotides not matched to a gene: 9. Germline V lookup: CDR1 SGHVS, CDR2 FNYEAQ. CDR3 nucleotide sequence: TGTGCCAGCAGCATCGATAGCGGGCCGACCTACGAGCAGTACTTC. Translated: CASSIDSGPTYEQYF. Full variable domain (rest looked up from reference TRBV7-6 and TRBJ2-7): GAGVSQSPRYKVTKRGQDVALRCDPISGHVSLYWYRQALGQGPEFLTYFNYEAQQDKSGLPNDRFSAERPEGSISTLTIQRTEQRDSAMYRCASSIDSGPTYEQYFGPGTRLTVT.

The gene calls are TRBV5-1 and TRBJ1-3; 8 bases fit TRBD1. The junction had 1 base not matched to a gene; V was cut back by 0 bases and J by 2 bases. Germline CDR1 reads SGHRS; CDR2 reads YFSETQ. The CDR3 is 15 residues long. The CDR3 reads CASSLGTGPGNTIYF. CDR3 coding DNA: TGCGCCAGCAGCTTGGGGACAGGGCCTGGAAACACCATATATTTT.

The chain couples TRBV5-1 to TRBJ2-5; D perhaps matches TRBD2 (6 bases). The CDR3 contains 15 residues. Germline CDR1 is SGHRS and CDR2 is YFSETQ. Trimming pared 1 base from V and 1 base from J, leaving 11 bases between. The CDR3 DNA reads as TGCGCCAGCAGCTTGACGGGACTGTTCCAAGAGACCCAGTACTTC. The encoded protein is CASSLTGLFQETQYF.

The V call is TRBV11-3, the J call TRBJ2-3, with TRBD2 as a possible D gene (6 bases). The V end lost 1 base, the J end lost 4 bases, and 18 bases lay between the germline ends. CDR1 is SGHNT and CDR2 is YENEEA in the germline V gene. This CDR3 has 17 residues. CDR3 in amino acids: CASSLGSPGTGADTQYF. The DNA for the CDR3 is TGTGCCAGCAGCTTAGGCTCCCCCGGGACTGGTGCAGATACGCAGTATTTT.